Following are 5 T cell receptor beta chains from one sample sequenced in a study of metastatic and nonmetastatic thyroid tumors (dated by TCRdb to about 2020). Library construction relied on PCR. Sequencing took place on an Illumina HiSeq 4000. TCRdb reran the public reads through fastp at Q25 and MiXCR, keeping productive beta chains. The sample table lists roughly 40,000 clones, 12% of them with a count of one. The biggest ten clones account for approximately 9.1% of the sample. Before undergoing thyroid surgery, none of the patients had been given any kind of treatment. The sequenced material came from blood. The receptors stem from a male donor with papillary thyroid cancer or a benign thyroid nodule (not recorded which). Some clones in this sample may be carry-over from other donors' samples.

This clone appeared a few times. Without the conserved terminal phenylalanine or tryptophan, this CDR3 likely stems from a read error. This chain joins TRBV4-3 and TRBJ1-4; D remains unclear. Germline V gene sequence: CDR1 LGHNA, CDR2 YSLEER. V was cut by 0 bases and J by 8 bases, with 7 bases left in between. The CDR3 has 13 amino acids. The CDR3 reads CASSQETAEKLFL. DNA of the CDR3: TGCGCCAGCAGCCAAGAAACCGCGGAAAAACTGTTTTTG.

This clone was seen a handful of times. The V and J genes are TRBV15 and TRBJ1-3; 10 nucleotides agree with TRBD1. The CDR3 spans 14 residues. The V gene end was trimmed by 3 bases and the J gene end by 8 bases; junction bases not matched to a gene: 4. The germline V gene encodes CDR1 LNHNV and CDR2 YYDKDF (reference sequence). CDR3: CATSSGQGEDTIYF. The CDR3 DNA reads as TGTGCCACCAGCAGTGGACAGGGGGAGGACACCATATATTTT. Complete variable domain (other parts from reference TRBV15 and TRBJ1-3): DAMVIQNPRYQVTQFGKPVTLSCSQTLNHNVMYWYQQKSSQAPKLLFHYYDKDFNNEADTPDNFQSRRPNTSFCFLDIRSPGLGDTAMYLCATSSGQGEDTIYFGEGSWLTVV.

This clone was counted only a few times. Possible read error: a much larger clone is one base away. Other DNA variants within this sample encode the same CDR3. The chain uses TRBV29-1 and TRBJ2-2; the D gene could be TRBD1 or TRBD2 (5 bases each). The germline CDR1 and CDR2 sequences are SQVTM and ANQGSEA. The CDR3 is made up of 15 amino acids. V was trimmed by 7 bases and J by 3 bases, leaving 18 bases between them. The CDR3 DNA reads TGCAGCGCCGAATTGGGACGGGCGGACACCGGGGAGCTGTTTTTT. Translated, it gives CSAELGRADTGELFF.

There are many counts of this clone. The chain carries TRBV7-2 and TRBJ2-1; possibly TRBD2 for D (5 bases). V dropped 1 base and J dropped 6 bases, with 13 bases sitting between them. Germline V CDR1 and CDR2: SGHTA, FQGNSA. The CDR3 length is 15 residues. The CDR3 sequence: CASSLGPRSGNEQFF. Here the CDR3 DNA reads TGTGCCAGCAGCTTAGGCCCCAGGAGCGGCAATGAGCAGTTCTTC.

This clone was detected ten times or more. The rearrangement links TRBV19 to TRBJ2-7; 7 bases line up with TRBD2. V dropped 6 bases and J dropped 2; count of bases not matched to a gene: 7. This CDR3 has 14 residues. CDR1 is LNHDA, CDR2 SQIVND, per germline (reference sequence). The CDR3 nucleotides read TGTGCCAGTAGGGAGACAGCGGGAACCTACGAGCAGTACTTC. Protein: CASRETAGTYEQYF.